The following is a TCR beta chain sequence with its context. This clonotype was seen a few times. Its antigen remains undetermined. Base qualities are missing; no much larger clone stands one base away. Library method: 5' RACE. The instrument was an Illumina HiSeq 2000. Template switching introduced a universal primer binding site; the final cDNA contained a unique molecular identifier, enabling accurate counting of TCR cDNA molecules. Specific primers in the conserved constant-segment region were used to synthesize first-strand cDNA for the TCR alpha and beta chains. To control for contamination, every cDNA library carried two barcodes: a SMART-Mk sample barcode plus Illumina barcodes. TruSeq adapter sequences and Illumina sample barcodes were added in two successive PCR steps. The TCR alpha and beta cDNA libraries were sequenced on the Illumina HiSeq platform using custom primers. Per the authors' processing: Raw reads were processed with MiGEC to extract unique molecular identifiers, and MiXCR was used to determine CDR3 positions. For each individual, recombination models were inferred using an EM algorithm with the repgenHMM and IGoR tools. Shared clonotype analysis was performed with the tcR package in R, normalizing sharing by the product of cloneset sizes. Out-of-frame nonproductive sequences were analyzed to study raw recombination free of thymic and clonal selection effects. Through fastp at Q25 and MiXCR, TCRdb rebuilt clones from the public reads, retaining in-frame beta chains. Each entry is one CDR3 protein sequence, shown with its most common DNA and genes. None of the V and J calls come from the authors' own analysis; TCRdb made them. The sample contains a few hundred thousand distinct CDR3 sequences, nearly 9.5% of them found a single time. In total, the top ten clones hold around 7.1% of the sample.

The data originate from a study of identical twins listed by TCRdb under 2016. Broadly, across the study: To test whether fetal clonotypes persist, this study deep-sequenced TCR alpha and beta repertoires from monozygotic twins, from unrelated adults of various ages, and from cord blood. To rule out contamination, replicate twin experiments were performed at different times with different library preparation protocols. The paper as a whole reports these results and caveats: Out-of-frame TCR alpha sharing in monozygotic twins was systematically underestimated by recombination models, whereas sharing between unrelated individuals was in agreement with the recombination models. The excess sharing between twins in beta out-of-frame sequences was weaker because fewer shared sequences reduced the signal-to-noise ratio. Fewer insertions were carried by abundant cord blood beta clonotypes; a weaker similar trend was observed in young adult naive repertoires, while no such trend was observed in memory repertoires. Invariant T cells such as MAIT and iNKT could partly confound zero-insertion analyses, though diverse VJ usage argued against this for most clonotypes. Compared with coincidental sharing between unrelated individuals, out-of-frame TCR alpha sequences shared between twins showed an excess of sequences with low generation probability. Conclusions relied on cross-sectional statistical analysis, since the same donors could not be followed over many years.

Every donor was a healthy Caucasian. The twin cohort comprised three pairs of female monozygotic twins, all aged about 18 to 30 years. Positive isolation kits from Invitrogen were used to isolate CD4+ and CD8+ T cell populations. Inclusive of the bounding cysteine and phenylalanine, the CDR3 is 15 residues long. Just CDR3 DNA is preserved here, 45 bases in frame from base 1. According to the germline V gene, CDR1 reads LGHNA and CDR2 reads YSLEER. V ends up 0 bases short and J 3 bases short, with an unmatched junction base count of 2. These data also featured in a second study, about yellow fever vaccine responses in identical twins. That second publication adds: According to the authors, the vaccine-induced T cell response in identical twins seemed to be partly convergent and partly specific to each individual. Focusing on identical twins, the study followed the T cell clones that responded to the vaccine, and did so with precision.

The sequenced material came from CD8+ T cells sorted from blood. This receptor chain uses TRBV4-3 and TRBJ2-1, with 7 middle bases fitting TRBD1. This clonotype was obtained from a woman younger than 30 in good health. The CDR3: CASSQDRDSYNEQFF. Read as DNA, the sequence is TGCGCCAGCAGCCAAGATAGGGACAGCTACAATGAGCAGTTCTTC.